These 26 T cell receptor beta chains were sequenced from one sample in a study of T cell changes during pregnancy in multiple sclerosis. Profiled with immunoSEQ multiplex PCR; TCRdb holds only in-frame clones, not every one. Here the sample spans 43,000 or so clones, roughly 92% being singletons. The sequencing used peripheral blood, collected in the third trimester of pregnancy. The source is a female donor with multiple sclerosis, enrolled in a pregnancy study.

Only one count was recorded for this clone. The V call is TRBV5-4, the J call TRBJ2-6, with 14 nucleotides matching TRBD2. The CDR3 loop spans 19 amino acids. Germline CDR1 SGHNT, CDR2 YYREEE (reference sequence). Trimming at V came to 3 bases and at J to 2 bases, leaving 7 bases not matched to a gene. CDR3 loop: CASSWGTSGRTTGANVLTF. The DNA for the CDR3 is TGTGCCAGCAGCTGGGGGACTAGCGGGAGAACCACTGGGGCCAACGTCCTGACTTTC.

V is TRBV4-3 and J is TRBJ1-2; D is possibly TRBD1 (5 bases). This CDR3 region has 14 residues. Germline lookup yields CDR1 LGHNA and CDR2 YSLEER. Trimming took off 3 bases at V and 4 bases at J, with 12 bases between the two ends. The CDR3 DNA reads as TGCGCCAGCAGCCAGTCTAGGGGATCCTATGGCTACACCTTC. It specifies CASSQSRGSYGYTF.

The chain has TRBV13 and TRBJ2-3; 10 bases are a match to TRBD1. V lost 5 bases to trimming and J lost 5 bases; unmatched junction nucleotides: 10. The germline V gene encodes CDR1 PRHDT and CDR2 FYEKMQ (reference sequence). The CDR3 loop spans 16 amino acids. The CDR3 DNA follows: TGTGCCAGCAGCACTCGGACAGGGGGAATAATAGATACGCAGTATTTT. Its protein product is CASSTRTGGIIDTQYF.

This chain links TRBV19 with TRBJ2-2; 7 nucleotides agree with TRBD2. Trimming removed 1 base from V and 5 bases from J; junction bases left unmatched: 19. The CDR3 covers 20 residues. The V gene's germline CDR1 is LNHDA and CDR2 SQIVND (reference sequence). The CDR3 loop reads CASSIGRGTIGGSCTGELFF. DNA for the CDR3: TGTGCCAGTAGTATAGGTCGGGGAACAATTGGCGGGAGTTGTACCGGGGAGCTGTTTTTT.

The chain has TRBV7-8 and TRBJ2-5; D possibly corresponds to TRBD2 (5 bases). Germline loops: CDR1 SGHVS, CDR2 FQNEAQ. This CDR3 spans 17 amino acids. V lost 5 bases to trimming and J lost 5 bases, with 24 bases between them. The CDR3 region is CASSPLGGSPAMETQYF. The CDR3 DNA follows: TGTGCCAGCAGCCCCCTTGGTGGGAGCCCTGCGATGGAGACCCAGTACTTC.

This rearrangement joins TRBV27 to TRBJ2-5; TRBD2 is a possible D gene (6 bases). Looked up from germline, CDR1 is MNHEY and CDR2 is SMNVEV (reference sequence). Trimming cost V 5 bases and J 1 base, with 8 bases left between them. The CDR3 totals 13 residues. For the CDR3, the DNA is TGTGCCAGCAGTCCGGGACTCCAAGAGACCCAGTACTTC. This gives the protein CASSPGLQETQYF.

The chain is built from TRBV6-1 and TRBJ1-3; D may be TRBD1 (5 bases). The CDR3 covers 12 residues. CDR1 is MNHNS, CDR2 SASEGT, per germline. V was trimmed by 7 bases and J by 11 bases, leaving 15 bases between them. CDR3 nucleotide sequence: TGTGCCAGCAACCCGGCCGTAGGGGCCATATATTTT. This codes for CASNPAVGAIYF.

The chain links TRBV27 to TRBJ1-2; 8 nucleotides match TRBD1. Losses at the gene ends were 5 bases for V and 3 bases for J; bases not matched to a gene: 20. Germline CDR1 is MNHEY and CDR2 is SMNVEV (reference sequence). The CDR3 runs 19 residues. CDR3 nucleotide sequence: TGTGCCAGCAGTGCCAACGTTCGGGACAGGTCGACCTACTACTATGGCTACACCTTC. This translates into CASSANVRDRSTYYYGYTF.

The V call is TRBV4-1, the J call TRBJ2-1; D remains ambiguous. CDR1 is MGHRA, CDR2 YSYEKL, per germline. Trimming removed 0 bases at V and 2 bases at J, with 17 bases between. The CDR3 spans 18 residues. The CDR3 here is CASSQDRWVADTYNEQFF. In nucleotides, the CDR3 is TGCGCCAGCAGCCAAGATAGATGGGTAGCCGATACCTACAATGAGCAGTTCTTC.

This sequence joins TRBV7-9 and TRBJ2-2; TRBD2 matches at 11 bases. Germline V gives CDR1 SEHNR, CDR2 FQNEAQ (reference sequence). The CDR3 is 19 amino acids. J lost 0 bases, V lost 2 bases, and 8 bases had no gene match. The CDR3 nucleotides read TGTGCCAGCAGCTTAAATCGACTAGCGGGACCCACGAACACCGGGGAGCTGTTTTTT. It codes for CASSLNRLAGPTNTGELFF.

The gene calls are TRBV15 and TRBJ2-5, with TRBD2 identical over 7 bases. Germline CDR1 is LNHNV and CDR2 is YYDKDF (reference sequence). After removal of 1 base from V and 5 bases from J, the junction contained 10 bases not matched to a gene. The CDR3 has 16 amino acids. The CDR3 protein is CATSRARAGLRETQYF. CDR3 coding DNA: TGTGCCACCAGCAGAGCTCGGGCGGGACTACGGGAGACCCAGTACTTC. Together with reference TRBV15 and TRBJ2-5, the CDR3 gives the full variable domain: DAMVIQNPRYQVTQFGKPVTLSCSQTLNHNVMYWYQQKSSQAPKLLFHYYDKDFNNEADTPDNFQSRRPNTSFCFLDIRSPGLGDTAMYLCATSRARAGLRETQYFGPGTRLLVL.

The genes are TRBV12-5 and TRBJ2-7; 11 nucleotides line up with TRBD2. This CDR3 is 17 amino acids long. Germline V gene lookup returns CDR1 LGHNT and CDR2 FRNRAP. V lost 6 bases to trimming and J lost 5 bases; unmatched junction nucleotides: 15. The CDR3 region has the DNA TGTGCTAGTGGCCAAAGACTAGCGGGAATGAGGATTCACGAGCAGTACTTC. Amino acids: CASGQRLAGMRIHEQYF.

This rearrangement joins TRBV29-1 to TRBJ2-3; 7 bases match TRBD1. J was trimmed by 8 bases and V by 2 bases; bases with no gene match: 10. The CDR3 length is 14 residues. Germline lookup yields CDR1 SQVTM and CDR2 ANQGSEA. The CDR3 spells CSVEPGTVESTQYF. DNA for the CDR3: TGCAGCGTTGAACCGGGGACAGTGGAAAGTACGCAGTATTTT.

The gene calls are TRBV18 and TRBJ2-7; 10 nucleotides line up with TRBD2. Germline loops: CDR1 KGHSH, CDR2 LQKENI. The CDR3 sequence is 16 residues long. J was trimmed by 5 bases and V by 1 base; bases with no gene match: 8. The DNA for the CDR3 is TGTGCCAGCTCACCACAACGGACTAGCGGAATAAACGAGCAGTACTTC. Residues: CASSPQRTSGINEQYF.

The chain is built from TRBV9 and TRBJ2-2; 8 nucleotides line up with TRBD2. Unmatched junction bases numbered 1, after V lost 0 bases and J lost 6 bases. Germline values: CDR1 SGDLS, CDR2 YYNGEE. This CDR3 spans 14 amino acids. CDR3 residues: CASSVAGGPGELFF. CDR3 sequence (DNA): TGTGCCAGCAGCGTAGCGGGAGGGCCCGGGGAGCTGTTTTTT.

The V and J genes are TRBV27 and TRBJ2-7; D uncertain. The CDR3 length is 13 residues. The germline V gene has CDR1 MNHEY and CDR2 SMNVEV (reference sequence). The V and J ends lost 4 bases and 3 bases respectively, with 10 bases between them. CDR3 loop: CASSSRVFYEQYF. In DNA, the CDR3 is TGTGCCAGCAGTTCTCGGGTATTCTACGAGCAGTACTTC.

The chain recombines TRBV2 with TRBJ2-7; TRBD1 is a possible D gene (6 bases). The CDR3 runs to 14 residues. V was cut by 7 bases and J by 0 bases, with 13 bases left in between. In germline, CDR1 is SNHLY, CDR2 FYNNEI. The chain's CDR3 is CASTSLDSSYEQYF. The CDR3 DNA reads TGTGCCAGCACATCCCTGGACAGCTCCTACGAGCAGTACTTC.

The chain employs TRBV25-1 and TRBJ1-4; perhaps TRBD1 as D (6 bases). The germline CDR1 and CDR2 sequences are MGHDK and SYGVNS. Trimming removed 4 bases at V and 8 bases at J, with 20 bases between. The CDR3 covers 16 residues. The CDR3 DNA follows: TGTGCCAGCAGTGCCCGTCGGGGCAGGGGAGAGGAAAAACTGTTTTTT. This gives the protein CASSARRGRGEEKLFF.

This sequence joins TRBV2 and TRBJ2-2; D might be TRBD2 (6 bases). Germline V CDR1 and CDR2: SNHLY, FYNNEI. The CDR3 loop spans 17 amino acids. V lost 2 bases to trimming and J lost 2 bases, with 15 bases between them. CDR3 sequence: CASSERASDLNTGELFF. The CDR3 DNA sequence: TGTGCCAGCAGTGAACGGGCTAGCGACCTTAACACCGGGGAGCTGTTTTTT.

CDR3 sequence (DNA): TGTGCCACCAGTCGGGCGGGGGCTTCCTACAATGAGCAGTTCTTC. Translating it yields CATSRAGASYNEQFF. The genes are TRBV15 and TRBJ2-1, with D possibly TRBD2 on 7 matching bases. This CDR3 is built from 15 residues. The V gene lost 6 bases and the J gene lost 1 base, with 13 bases spanning the gap. Germline values: CDR1 LNHNV, CDR2 YYDKDF (reference sequence). Full variable domain (outside the CDR3, taken from reference TRBV15 and TRBJ2-1): DAMVIQNPRYQVTQFGKPVTLSCSQTLNHNVMYWYQQKSSQAPKLLFHYYDKDFNNEADTPDNFQSRRPNTSFCFLDIRSPGLGDTAMYLCATSRAGASYNEQFFGPGTRLTVL.

This chain uses TRBV4-3 with TRBJ1-3; D gene unclear. Germline values: CDR1 LGHNA, CDR2 YSLEER. CDR3 length: 15 residues. Deletions cut 5 bases from V and 0 bases from J, with 11 bases between. In DNA form, the CDR3 reads TGCGCCAGCAGCGAGGTCGGTGTCTCTGGAAACACCATATATTTT. It encodes CASSEVGVSGNTIYF.

The chain links TRBV30 to TRBJ1-6; 7 bases map to TRBD1. The V gene end was trimmed by 5 bases and the J gene end by 6 bases; junction bases not matched to a gene: 4. CDR1 is GTSNPN and CDR2 is SVGIG in the germline V gene (reference sequence). The CDR3 contains 13 residues. The CDR3, as DNA: TGTGCCTGGGGGACAGCCTTTAATTCACCCCTCCACTTT. Protein product: CAWGTAFNSPLHF.

The rearrangement uses TRBV5-1 and TRBJ2-2; a possible D gene is TRBD2 (6 bases). Germline CDR1 reads SGHRS; CDR2 reads YFSETQ. This CDR3 is 15 amino acids long. The V and J ends lost 6 bases and 6 bases respectively, with 18 bases between them. CDR3 nucleotide sequence: TGCGCCAGCATAAGGGACTCCCTCCTGTCCGGGGAGCTGTTTTTT. It is translated as CASIRDSLLSGELFF.

The chain joins TRBV18 to TRBJ2-7; D uncertain. Germline values: CDR1 KGHSH, CDR2 LQKENI. Between the trimmed V and J ends, which lost 3 bases and 0 bases, there was a span of 9 bases. The CDR3 runs to 14 residues. The CDR3 is CASSPDRVSYEQYF. DNA for the CDR3: TGTGCCAGCTCACCGGATCGGGTCTCCTACGAGCAGTACTTC.

This chain joins TRBV28 and TRBJ2-7; 10 bases match TRBD2. The CDR3 length is 15 residues. Germline lookup yields CDR1 MDHEN and CDR2 SYDVKM. V was clipped by 7 bases and J by 4 bases; unmatched bases: 10. This CDR3 is CASNPGLAKPYEQYF. The CDR3 DNA sequence: TGTGCCAGCAACCCGGGACTAGCGAAGCCTTACGAGCAGTACTTC.

The chain links TRBV4-1 to TRBJ2-7, with a weak D call TRBD2 (7 bases). The CDR3 is 15 residues long. Trimming took off 0 bases at V and 2 bases at J, with 11 bases between the two ends. CDR1 is MGHRA and CDR2 is YSYEKL in the germline V gene. The CDR3 loop reads CASSQEGRGPYEQYF. Here the CDR3 DNA reads TGCGCCAGCAGCCAAGAAGGGCGGGGGCCCTACGAGCAGTACTTC.